The entry below describes one TCR beta chain. Assay used: immunoSEQ multiplex PCR; TCRdb lists only in-frame clones, some missing. The sample contains about 150,000 clones, over 90% of which appear only once. The CDR3 covers 12 residues. The V gene's germline CDR1 is KGHSH and CDR2 LQKENI. V was cut by 2 bases and J by 5 bases, with 7 bases left in between. The sample originates from a study of control samples from healthy donors and cancer patients. This sequence originates from a man aged 45-65 years in good health. Sequenced: blood. This chain joins TRBV18 and TRBJ2-7, with D perhaps TRBD2 (6 bases). CDR3 residues: CASSPGGDEQYF. DNA for the CDR3: TGTGCCAGCTCACCAGGAGGGGACGAGCAGTACTTC.